This T cell receptor beta chain comes out of a study of blood T cell repertoires in COVID-19. The overall study: COVID-19 samples from acute and convalescent phases originated in the United States, Italy and Spain. PBMCs, B-cell-depleted T cells, or T cells provided the cDNA or gDNA that made up the material.

Original processing methods: Amplification with reference gene primers provided the estimates of nucleated cell counts. Data came from immunoSEQ multiplex PCR; TCRdb stores just in-frame clones and leaves some out. That table supplies the V and J calls and clone size; D and trimming were determined from the DNA. The table records about 42,000 clones, 60% to 85% of them present only once. V lost 2 bases and J lost 7, with 9 bases in between. This CDR3 is 13 amino acids long. The germline gives CDR1 KGHSH, CDR2 LQKENI. The V call is TRBV18, the J call TRBJ1-5; D is undetermined. The sequenced material came from peripheral blood. The TCR was taken from a man between 65 and 80 years old with active or convalescent COVID-19. CDR3 nucleotides: TGTGCCAGCTCACCAGGGAGTGACCAGCCCCAGCATTTT. Protein sequence: CASSPGSDQPQHF.